This TCR beta chain derives from a study of blood T cell repertoires in COVID-19. On the study more broadly: Acute and convalescent COVID-19 samples came from the United States, Italy and Spain. T cells, B-cell-depleted T cells, or PBMCs supplied cDNA or gDNA.

The V gene lost 2 bases and the J gene lost 2 bases, with 13 bases spanning the gap. The CDR3 sequence is 15 residues long. The germline V gene encodes CDR1 SGDLS and CDR2 YYNGEE. Authors' analysis steps: Reference gene primer amplification in the assay estimated nucleated cell counts. Profiled with immunoSEQ multiplex PCR; TCRdb holds only in-frame clones, not every one. The V and J calls and clone size come from that table; D and trimming were worked out from the DNA. The sample lists more than 12,000 clones; roughly 90% were seen once. The sample holds one count of this clone. Material: peripheral blood. This rearrangement joins TRBV9 to TRBJ1-1, with D perhaps matching TRBD1 (5 bases). The receptor comes from a human donor in a cohort sampled during active COVID-19. DNA of the CDR3: TGTGCCAGCAGCGTCGGTCCAGGGCCTAACACTGAAGCTTTCTTT. This translates into CASSVGPGPNTEAFF.